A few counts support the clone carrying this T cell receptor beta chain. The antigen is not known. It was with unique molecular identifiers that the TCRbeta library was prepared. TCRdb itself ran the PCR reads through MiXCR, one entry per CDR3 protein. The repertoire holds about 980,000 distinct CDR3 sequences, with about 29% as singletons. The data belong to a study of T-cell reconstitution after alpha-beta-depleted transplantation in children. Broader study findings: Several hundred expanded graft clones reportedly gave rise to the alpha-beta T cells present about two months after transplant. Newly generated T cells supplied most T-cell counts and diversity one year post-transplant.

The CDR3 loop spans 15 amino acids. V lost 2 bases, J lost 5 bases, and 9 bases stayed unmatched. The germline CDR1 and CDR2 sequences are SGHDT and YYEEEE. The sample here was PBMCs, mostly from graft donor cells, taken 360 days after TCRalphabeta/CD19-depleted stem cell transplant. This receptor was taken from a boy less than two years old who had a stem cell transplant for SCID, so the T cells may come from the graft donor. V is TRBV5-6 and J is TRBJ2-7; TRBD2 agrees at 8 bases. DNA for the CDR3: TGTGCCAGCAGCTTTCGGCTAGCGGGTAGAGACGAGCAGTACTTC. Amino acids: CASSFRLAGRDEQYF.